The clone carrying this T cell receptor beta chain was seen a few times. Antigen unknown. This specimen comes from a study of beta chain features in type 1 diabetes. Study summary: Patients looked much like healthy donors when it came to age, gender and cell yields.

Sequenced material consisted of expressed TCRB transcripts (all of the isolated RNA was reverse transcribed). Naive, central memory and regulatory T cell samples came to a mean of approximately 4 million reads. Generated by immunoSEQ multiplex PCR, the TCRdb table keeps only in-frame clones and is missing some. The data hold over 650,000 clones, with about an eighth observed a single time. General study results and limits: Although PCR might favor shorter templates, it would do so equally in patients and controls. Among patients with Type 1 diabetes, TCRB CDR3s were moderately but significantly shorter in every one of the four CD4+ subsets. Junctions at VDJ sites from type 1 diabetes patients had fewer insertions and more deletions.

Trimming pared 8 bases from V and 4 bases from J, leaving 29 bases between. The CDR3 is 17 residues long. CDR1 and CDR2 (germline): GTSNPN, SVGIG (reference sequence). The receptor's source is a man in his late teens or twenties with type 1 diabetes. The chain uses TRBV30 and TRBJ1-1; the D gene is possibly TRBD1 (5 bases). Specimen: naive CD4+ T cells from blood. Written as DNA, the CDR3 is TGTGCCCGGACGGGGAGGTCGGGGGTGGTCGCGGCCACTGAAGCTTTCTTT. Its protein is CARTGRSGVVAATEAFF.